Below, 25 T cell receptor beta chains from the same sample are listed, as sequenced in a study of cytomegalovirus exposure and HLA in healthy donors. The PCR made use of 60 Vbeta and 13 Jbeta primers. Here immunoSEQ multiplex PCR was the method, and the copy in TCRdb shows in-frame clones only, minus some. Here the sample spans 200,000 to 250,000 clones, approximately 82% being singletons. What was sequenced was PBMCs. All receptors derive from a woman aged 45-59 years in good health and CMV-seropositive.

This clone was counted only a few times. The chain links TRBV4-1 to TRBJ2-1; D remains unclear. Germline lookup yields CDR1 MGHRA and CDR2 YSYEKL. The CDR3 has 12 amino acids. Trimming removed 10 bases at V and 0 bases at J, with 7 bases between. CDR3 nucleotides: TGCGCCACACAGAGCTCCTACAATGAGCAGTTCTTC. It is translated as CATQSSYNEQFF.

The CDR3 is CASSPQGQGNTGELFF. CDR3 bases: TGTGCCAGCAGCCCCCAAGGACAGGGAAACACCGGGGAGCTGTTTTTT. The gene calls are TRBV7-9 and TRBJ2-2; 8 nucleotides align to TRBD1. CDR1 and CDR2 (germline): SEHNR, FQNEAQ (reference sequence). CDR3 length: 16 amino acids. Unmatched junction bases numbered 7, after V lost 5 bases and J lost 2 bases.

CDR3 in amino acids: CASRPAGISSYNEQFF. DNA of the CDR3: TGTGCCAGCAGGCCAGCGGGCATTAGCTCCTACAATGAGCAGTTCTTC. The V gene is TRBV5-5, the J gene TRBJ2-1, with D possibly matching TRBD2 (6 bases). This CDR3 region has 16 residues. CDR1 SGHKS and CDR2 YYEKEE come from the germline V gene (reference sequence). Trimming removed 5 bases at V and 0 bases at J, with 15 bases between. The whole variable domain, remainder taken from reference TRBV5-5 and TRBJ2-1, is DAGVTQSPTHLIKTRGQQVTLRCSPISGHKSVSWYQQVLGQGPQFIFQYYEKEERGRGNFPDRFSARQFPNYSSELNVNALLLGDSALYLCASRPAGISSYNEQFFGPGTRLTVL.

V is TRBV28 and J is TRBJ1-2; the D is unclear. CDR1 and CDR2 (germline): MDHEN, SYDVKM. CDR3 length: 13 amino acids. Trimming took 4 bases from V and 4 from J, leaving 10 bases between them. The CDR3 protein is CASSSPSLYGYTF. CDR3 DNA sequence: TGTGCCAGCAGTTCCCCCTCTCTCTATGGCTACACCTTC.

CDR3 nucleotides: TGTGCCAGCAGCTTAGAGGGGGGGCGCTATGGCTACACCTTC. Amino acids: CASSLEGGRYGYTF. V gene TRBV11-2 combines with J gene TRBJ1-2; TRBD1 might be the D (6 bases). The CDR3 is made up of 14 amino acids. Germline-derived CDR1 and CDR2 are SGHAT and FQNNGV. V was shortened by 0 bases and J by 4 bases, with 9 bases between the two germline ends.

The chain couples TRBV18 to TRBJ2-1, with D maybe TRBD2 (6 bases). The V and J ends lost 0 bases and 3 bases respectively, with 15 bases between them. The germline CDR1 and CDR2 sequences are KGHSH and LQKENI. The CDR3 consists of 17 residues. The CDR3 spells CASSPPISGGDYNEQFF. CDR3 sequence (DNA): TGTGCCAGCTCACCACCAATATCAGGAGGGGACTACAATGAGCAGTTCTTC. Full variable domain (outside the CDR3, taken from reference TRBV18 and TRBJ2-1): NAGVMQNPRHLVRRRGQEARLRCSPMKGHSHVYWYRQLPEEGLKFMVYLQKENIIDESGMPKERFSAEFPKEGPSILRIQQVVRGDSAAYFCASSPPISGGDYNEQFFGPGTRLTVL.

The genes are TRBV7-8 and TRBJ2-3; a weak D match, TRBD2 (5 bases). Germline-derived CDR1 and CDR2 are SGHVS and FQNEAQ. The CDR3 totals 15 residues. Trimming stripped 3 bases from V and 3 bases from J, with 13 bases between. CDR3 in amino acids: CASSLEAKETDTQYF. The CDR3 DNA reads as TGTGCCAGCAGCTTGGAGGCGAAGGAGACAGATACGCAGTATTTT.

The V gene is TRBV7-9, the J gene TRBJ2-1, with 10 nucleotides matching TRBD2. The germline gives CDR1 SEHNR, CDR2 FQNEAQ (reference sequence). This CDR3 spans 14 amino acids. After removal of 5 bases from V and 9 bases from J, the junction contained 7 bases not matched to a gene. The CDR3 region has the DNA TGTGCCAGCAGCCCAAGCGGGGGGGCCGGTGAGCAGTTCTTC. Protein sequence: CASSPSGGAGEQFF.

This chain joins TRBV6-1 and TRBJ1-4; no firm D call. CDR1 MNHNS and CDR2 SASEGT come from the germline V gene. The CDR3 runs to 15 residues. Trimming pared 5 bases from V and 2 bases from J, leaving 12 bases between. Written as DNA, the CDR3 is TGTGCCAGCAGTCGGGTCGGAAGGACTAATGAAAAACTGTTTTTT. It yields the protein CASSRVGRTNEKLFF.

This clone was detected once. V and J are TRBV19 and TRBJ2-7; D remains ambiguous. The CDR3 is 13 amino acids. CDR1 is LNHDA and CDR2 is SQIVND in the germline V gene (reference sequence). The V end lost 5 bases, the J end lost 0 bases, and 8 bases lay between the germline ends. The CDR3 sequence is CASSPLYSYEQYF. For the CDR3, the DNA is TGTGCCAGTAGTCCACTATACTCCTACGAGCAGTACTTC.

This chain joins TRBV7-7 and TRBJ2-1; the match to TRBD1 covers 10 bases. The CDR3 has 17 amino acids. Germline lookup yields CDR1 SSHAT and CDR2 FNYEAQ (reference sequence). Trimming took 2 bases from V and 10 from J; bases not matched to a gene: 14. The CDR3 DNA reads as TGTGCCAGCAGCTTACGTTTAGAAGGGACAGGGGCTCTGGAGCAGTTCTTC. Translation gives CASSLRLEGTGALEQFF.

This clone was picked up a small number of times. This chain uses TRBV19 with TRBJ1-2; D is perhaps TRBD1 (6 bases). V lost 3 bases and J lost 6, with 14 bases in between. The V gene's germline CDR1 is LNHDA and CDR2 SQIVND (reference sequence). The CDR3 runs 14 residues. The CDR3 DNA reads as TGTGCCAGTAGTATTTTTGGGGGCCTTAATGGCTACACCTTC. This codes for CASSIFGGLNGYTF.

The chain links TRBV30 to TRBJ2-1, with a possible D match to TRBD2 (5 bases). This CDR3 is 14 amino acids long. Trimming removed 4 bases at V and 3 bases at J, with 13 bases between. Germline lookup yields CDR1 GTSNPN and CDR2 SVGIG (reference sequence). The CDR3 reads CAWTAGLRYNEQFF. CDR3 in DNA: TGTGCCTGGACCGCGGGCCTACGCTACAATGAGCAGTTCTTC.

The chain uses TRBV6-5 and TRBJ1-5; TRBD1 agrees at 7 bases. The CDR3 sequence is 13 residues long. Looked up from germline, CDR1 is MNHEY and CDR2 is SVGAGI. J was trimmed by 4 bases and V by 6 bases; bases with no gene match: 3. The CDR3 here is CASRSGQNQPQHF. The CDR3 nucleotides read TGTGCCAGCAGATCGGGACAGAATCAGCCCCAGCATTTT.

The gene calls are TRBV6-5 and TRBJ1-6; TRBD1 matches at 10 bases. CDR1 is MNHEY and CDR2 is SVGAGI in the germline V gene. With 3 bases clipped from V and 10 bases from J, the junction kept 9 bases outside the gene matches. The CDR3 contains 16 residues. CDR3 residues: CASSYLGQGLQSPLHF. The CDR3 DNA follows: TGTGCCAGCAGTTATCTGGGACAGGGGTTACAATCACCCCTCCACTTT.

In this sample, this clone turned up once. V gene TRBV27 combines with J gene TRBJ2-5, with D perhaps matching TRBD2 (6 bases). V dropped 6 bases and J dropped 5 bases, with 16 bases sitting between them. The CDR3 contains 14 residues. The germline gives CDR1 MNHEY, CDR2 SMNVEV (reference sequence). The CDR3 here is CASRPLASGETQYF. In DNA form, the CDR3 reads TGTGCCAGCAGACCCCTAGCGAGTGGGGAGACCCAGTACTTC.

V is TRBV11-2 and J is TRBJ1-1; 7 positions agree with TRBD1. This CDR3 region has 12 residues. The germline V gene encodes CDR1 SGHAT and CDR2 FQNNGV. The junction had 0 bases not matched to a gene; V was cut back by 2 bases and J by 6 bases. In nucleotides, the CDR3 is TGTGCCAGCAGCTTAACAGGGGCTGAAGCTTTCTTT. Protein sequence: CASSLTGAEAFF.

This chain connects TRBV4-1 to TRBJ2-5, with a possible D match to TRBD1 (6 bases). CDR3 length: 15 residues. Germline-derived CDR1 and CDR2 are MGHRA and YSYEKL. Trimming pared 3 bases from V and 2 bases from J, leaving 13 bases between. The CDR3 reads CASSQTDRLQETQYF. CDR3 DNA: TGCGCCAGCAGCCAGACAGACAGGTTACAAGAGACCCAGTACTTC.

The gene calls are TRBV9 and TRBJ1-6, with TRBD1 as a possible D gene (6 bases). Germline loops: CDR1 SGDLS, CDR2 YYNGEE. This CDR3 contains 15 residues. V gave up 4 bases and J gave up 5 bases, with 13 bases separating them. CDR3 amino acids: CASSLRDTNNSPLHF. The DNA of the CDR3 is TGTGCCAGCAGCCTCCGGGACACCAATAATTCACCCCTCCACTTT.

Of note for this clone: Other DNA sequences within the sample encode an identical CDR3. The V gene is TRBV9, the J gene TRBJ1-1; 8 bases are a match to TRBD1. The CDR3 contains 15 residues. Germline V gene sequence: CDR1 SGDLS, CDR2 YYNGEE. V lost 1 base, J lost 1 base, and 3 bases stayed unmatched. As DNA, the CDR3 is TGTGCCAGCAGCGTATCTGGGACAGGGAACACTGAAGCTTTCTTT. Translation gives CASSVSGTGNTEAFF.

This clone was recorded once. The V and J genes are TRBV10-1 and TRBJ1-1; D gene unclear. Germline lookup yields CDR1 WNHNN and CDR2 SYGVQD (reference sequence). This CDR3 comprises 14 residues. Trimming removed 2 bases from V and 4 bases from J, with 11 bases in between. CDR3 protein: CASSETGSSTEAFF. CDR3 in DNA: TGCGCCAGCAGTGAGACGGGGAGTAGCACTGAAGCTTTCTTT.

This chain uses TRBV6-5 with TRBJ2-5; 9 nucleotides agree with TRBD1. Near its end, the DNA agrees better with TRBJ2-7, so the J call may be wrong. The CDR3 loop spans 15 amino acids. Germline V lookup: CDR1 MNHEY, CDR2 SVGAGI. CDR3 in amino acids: CASSYRDRGDFEQYF. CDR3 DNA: TGTGCCAGCAGTTACCGCGACAGGGGGGATTTCGAGCAGTACTTC.

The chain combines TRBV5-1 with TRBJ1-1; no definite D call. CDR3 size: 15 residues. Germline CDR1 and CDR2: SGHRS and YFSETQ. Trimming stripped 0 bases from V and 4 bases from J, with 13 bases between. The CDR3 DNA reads TGCGCCAGCAGCTTGGATTCGGGATGGGGCACTGAAGCTTTCTTT. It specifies CASSLDSGWGTEAFF.

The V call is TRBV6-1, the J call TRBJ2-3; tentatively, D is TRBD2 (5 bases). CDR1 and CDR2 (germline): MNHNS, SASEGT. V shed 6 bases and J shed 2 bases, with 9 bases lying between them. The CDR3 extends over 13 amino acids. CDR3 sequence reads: CASRADYTDTQYF. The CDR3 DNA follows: TGTGCCAGCAGGGCAGACTACACAGATACGCAGTATTTT.

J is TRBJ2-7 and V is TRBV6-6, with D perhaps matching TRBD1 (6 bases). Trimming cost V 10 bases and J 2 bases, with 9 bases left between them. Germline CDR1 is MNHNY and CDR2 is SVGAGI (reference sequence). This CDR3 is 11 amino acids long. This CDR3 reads CATRTAYEQYF. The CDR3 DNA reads TGTGCCACCAGGACAGCCTACGAGCAGTACTTC.